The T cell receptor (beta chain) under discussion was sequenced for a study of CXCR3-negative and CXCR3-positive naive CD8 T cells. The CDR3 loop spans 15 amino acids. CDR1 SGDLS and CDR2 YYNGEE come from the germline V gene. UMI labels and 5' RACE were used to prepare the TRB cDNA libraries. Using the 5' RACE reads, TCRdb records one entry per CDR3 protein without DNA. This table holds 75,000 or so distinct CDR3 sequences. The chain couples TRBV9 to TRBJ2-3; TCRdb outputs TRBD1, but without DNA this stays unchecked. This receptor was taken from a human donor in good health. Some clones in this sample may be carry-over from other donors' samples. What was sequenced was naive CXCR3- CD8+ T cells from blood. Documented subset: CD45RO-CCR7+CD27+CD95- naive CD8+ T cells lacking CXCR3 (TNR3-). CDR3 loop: CASSPRGVEIDTQYF.